This TCR beta chain originates from a study of T cell changes during pregnancy in multiple sclerosis (dated by TCRdb to between 2018 and 2021). Study-wide context: In women with multiple sclerosis, the researchers looked at how the T cell repertoire shifted as pregnancy progressed.

Concerning this clone itself: Its recognized antigen is unknown. It has no much larger one-base neighbor in the sample; base qualities were not kept.

The germline ends are 12 bases apart after V is trimmed by 7 bases and J by 4 bases. The germline V gene (reference sequence) supplies CDR1 SGHKS and CDR2 YYEKEE. The CDR3 starts with the cysteine, ends with the phenylalanine, and has 13 residues. Left in the record is the CDR3 DNA by itself, 39 bases read in frame from the first base. Libraries came from the immunoSEQ multiplex PCR assay. Drawn from immuneACCESS, this table holds only the in-frame rearrangements with V and J called that TCRdb kept. Clones are partly lost; checked studies trace under half to an unresolved V gene and leave the rest unexplained. Across this sample there are tens of thousands of clones, with 88% seen only once. The top ten clonotypes cover over 5% of the sample.

The chain uses TRBV5-5 and TRBJ1-5; TRBD1 is a weak D gene call, 5 bases matching. Sequences were derived from CD8+ T cells from peripheral blood mononuclear cells, sampled after pregnancy. This TCR came from a female donor in good health, enrolled as a control in a pregnancy study. The encoded CDR3 is CASGGDLNQPQHF. The nucleotide sequence reads TGTGCCAGCGGGGGGGATTTAAATCAGCCCCAGCATTTT.